Described below is a single T cell receptor (beta chain) sequence and its context. Its antigen is not known. The sample comes from a study of T cells after yellow fever vaccination. Study conclusions and caveats: Most clones from primary vaccination were detected again post-booster (almost 98% CD4, around 88% CD8).

V lost 5 bases and J lost 0; bases outside the gene matches: 6. Germline V gene data show CDR1 as SGHTA and CDR2 as FQGNSA. The CDR3 extends over 16 amino acids. TCRdb re-analysed the 5' RACE reads in MiXCR, keeping a single row per CDR3 protein. The table lists some 340,000 distinct CDR3 sequences, about 10% of them singletons. The chain recombines TRBV7-2 with TRBJ2-2, with 7 nucleotides matching TRBD2. This TCR was recovered from a man in his late teens or twenties who received the YFV17D yellow fever vaccine. Sequenced material: CD4+ T cells sorted from PBMCs, taken 45 days after the yellow fever booster vaccination. CDR3 in amino acids: CASSQKGLTNTGELFF. DNA of the CDR3: TGTGCCAGCAGCCAAAAGGGACTAACGAACACCGGGGAGCTGTTTTTT.